Shown below are 6 T cell receptor beta chains from a single sample sequenced in a study of CD4+ T cells in melanoma. Assay used: immunoSEQ multiplex PCR; TCRdb lists only in-frame clones, some missing. The profile shows more than 13,000 clones, roughly 88% of them singletons. The sample comprised cells from a culture (not recorded whether cultured in vitro). These receptors originate from a human donor with melanoma.

This clone has just a few counts. The chain is built from TRBV29-1 and TRBJ2-1; 10 bases match TRBD2. Germline V gene sequence: CDR1 SQVTM, CDR2 ANQGSEA. The V and J ends lost 6 bases and 10 bases, in that order; junction bases with no gene match: 15. The CDR3 totals 15 residues. This CDR3 is CSVSPQSGGAEEQFF. CDR3 nucleotides: TGCAGCGTCAGCCCCCAAAGCGGGGGGGCAGAGGAGCAGTTCTTC.

This chain connects TRBV5-5 to TRBJ1-2, with TRBD1 matching over 10 bases. V trimming: 2 bases; J trimming: 8 bases; junction bases outside the gene matches: 15. Germline values: CDR1 SGHKS, CDR2 YYEKEE (reference sequence). The CDR3 length is 17 residues. The CDR3 loop is CASSFGDRGVKSRGYTF. CDR3 nucleotide sequence: TGTGCCAGCAGCTTTGGGGACAGGGGAGTGAAGTCGAGGGGCTACACCTTC.

This clone appeared once. J is TRBJ2-1 and V is TRBV29-1; possible D gene TRBD2, 5 bases. V was cut by 7 bases and J by 5 bases, with 12 bases left in between. Germline CDR1 and CDR2: SQVTM and ANQGSEA. The CDR3 has 12 residues. For the CDR3, the DNA is TGCAGCGGGAGGACTGTCAACAATGAGCAGTTCTTC. Translation gives CSGRTVNNEQFF.

The J gene is TRBJ1-6, the V gene TRBV27; D call uncertain. The germline gives CDR1 MNHEY, CDR2 SMNVEV (reference sequence). This CDR3 has 15 amino acids. V lost 1 base to trimming and J lost 9 bases, with 13 bases between them. The chain's CDR3 is CASSLYGGGVSPLHF. The CDR3 DNA sequence: TGTGCCAGCAGTTTATATGGAGGTGGTGTTTCACCCCTCCACTTT.

V gene TRBV14 combines with J gene TRBJ1-2; D remains ambiguous. V was cut by 4 bases and J by 6 bases, with 12 bases left in between. Germline CDR1 is SGHDN and CDR2 is FVKESK. The CDR3 runs 13 residues. CDR3 amino acids: CASSPRPADGYTF. In nucleotides, the CDR3 is TGTGCCAGCAGCCCACGCCCAGCCGATGGCTACACCTTC.

The V call is TRBV11-2, the J call TRBJ1-1, with D tentatively TRBD1 (6 bases). The CDR3 totals 14 residues. Per germline, CDR1 SGHAT and CDR2 FQNNGV. Trimming shortened V by 5 bases and J by 5 bases, and 15 bases separated the two germline ends. CDR3 protein: CASSQPPQGTEAFF. Written as DNA, the CDR3 is TGTGCCAGCAGCCAACCCCCACAGGGAACTGAAGCTTTCTTT.